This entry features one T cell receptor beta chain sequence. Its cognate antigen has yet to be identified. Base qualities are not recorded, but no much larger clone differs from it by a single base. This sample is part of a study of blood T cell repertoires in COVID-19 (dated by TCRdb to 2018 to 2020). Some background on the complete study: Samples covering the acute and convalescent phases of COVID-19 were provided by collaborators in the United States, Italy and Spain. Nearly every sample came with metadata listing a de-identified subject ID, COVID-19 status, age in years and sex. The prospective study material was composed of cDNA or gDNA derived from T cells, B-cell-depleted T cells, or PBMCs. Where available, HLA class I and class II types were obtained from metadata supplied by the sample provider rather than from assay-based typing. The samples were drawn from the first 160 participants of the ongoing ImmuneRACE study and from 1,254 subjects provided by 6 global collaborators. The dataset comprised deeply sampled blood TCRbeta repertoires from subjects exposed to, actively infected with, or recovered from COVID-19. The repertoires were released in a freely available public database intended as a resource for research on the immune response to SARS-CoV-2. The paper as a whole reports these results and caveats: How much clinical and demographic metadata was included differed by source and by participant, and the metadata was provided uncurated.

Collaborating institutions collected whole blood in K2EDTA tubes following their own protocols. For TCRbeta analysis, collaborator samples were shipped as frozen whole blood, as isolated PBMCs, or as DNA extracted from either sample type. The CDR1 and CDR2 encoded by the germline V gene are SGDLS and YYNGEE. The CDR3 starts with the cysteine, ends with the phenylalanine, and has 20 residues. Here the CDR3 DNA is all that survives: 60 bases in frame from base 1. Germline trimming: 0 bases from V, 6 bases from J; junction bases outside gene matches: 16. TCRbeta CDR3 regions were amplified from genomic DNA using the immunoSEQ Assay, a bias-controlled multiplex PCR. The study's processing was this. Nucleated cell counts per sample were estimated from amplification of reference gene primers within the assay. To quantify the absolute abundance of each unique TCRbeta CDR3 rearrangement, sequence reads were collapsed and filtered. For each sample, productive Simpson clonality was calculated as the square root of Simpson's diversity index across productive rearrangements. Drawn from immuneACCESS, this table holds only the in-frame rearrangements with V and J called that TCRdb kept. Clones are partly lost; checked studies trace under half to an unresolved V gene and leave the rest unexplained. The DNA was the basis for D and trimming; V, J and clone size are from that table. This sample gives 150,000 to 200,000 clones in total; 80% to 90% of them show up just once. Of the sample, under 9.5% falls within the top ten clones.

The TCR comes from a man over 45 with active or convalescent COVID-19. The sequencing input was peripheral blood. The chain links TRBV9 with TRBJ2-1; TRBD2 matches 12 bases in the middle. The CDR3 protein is CASSVATWTSGIPVGNEQFF. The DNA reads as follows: TGTGCCAGCAGCGTAGCTACTTGGACTAGCGGGATTCCCGTAGGCAATGAGCAGTTCTTC.